The subject of this entry is one TCR beta chain. Amplification used 60 Vbeta primers and 13 Jbeta primers. TCRdb's table, derived via immunoSEQ multiplex PCR, lists solely in-frame clones and lacks some. The sample records 200,000 to 250,000 clones, around four fifths being singletons. The CDR3 runs to 15 residues. V shed 0 bases and J shed 7 bases, with 15 bases lying between them. Germline CDR1 reads LNHNV; CDR2 reads YYDKDF (reference sequence). The sample is drawn from a study of cytomegalovirus exposure and HLA in healthy donors. The receptor's source is an older woman in good health and CMV-seropositive. What was sequenced was PBMCs. The chain carries TRBV15 and TRBJ1-2; perhaps TRBD1 as D (6 bases). The CDR3 DNA reads as TGTGCCACCAGCAGAGATGCGCAGGGGCAGGGTGGCTACACCTTC. Encoded protein: CATSRDAQGQGGYTF.